This T cell receptor beta chain emerged from a study of T cells in Graves' hyperthyroidism and ophthalmopathy. Across the study: The initial diagnosis was the point when peripheral blood was collected, ahead of any treatment. Broader study findings: Median prediction lead before ophthalmopathy onset was 5 to 7.5 months with the model.

Trimming left V 0 bases short and J 1 base short, with 9 bases between. The CDR3 loop spans 15 amino acids. From germline, CDR1 is MGHRA and CDR2 YSYEKL. The hyperthyroidism was newly diagnosed and had lasted under 2 months; the patients were aged 18 to 65. The authors took PBMCs from 10 ml fresh peripheral blood. Researchers took RNA transcripts and amplified the TCR beta CDR3 regions from them. The TCR CDR3 first-round RT-PCR relied on the HTBI primer set. TCRdb independently ran MiXCR on the multiplex PCR reads; one entry per CDR3 protein. In the table there are roughly 170,000 distinct CDR3 sequences, approximately 17% of which are singletons. Note on this clonotype: Its antigen remains unknown.

V usage is TRBV4-1 and J usage is TRBJ1-2; D gene unclear. The sample taken for sequencing was blood. This sequence was found in a woman in her forties or fifties with Graves' hyperthyroidism. The CDR3 here is CASSQDPAINYGYTF. CDR3 DNA: TGCGCCAGCAGCCAAGACCCCGCAATTAACTATGGCTACACCTTC.